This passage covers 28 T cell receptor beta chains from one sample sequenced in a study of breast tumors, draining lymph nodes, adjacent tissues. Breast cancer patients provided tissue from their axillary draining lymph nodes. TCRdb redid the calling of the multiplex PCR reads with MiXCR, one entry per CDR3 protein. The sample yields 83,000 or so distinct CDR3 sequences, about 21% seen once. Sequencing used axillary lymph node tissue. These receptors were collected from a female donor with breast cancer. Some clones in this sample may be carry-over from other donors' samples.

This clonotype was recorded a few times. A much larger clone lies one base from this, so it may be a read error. The CDR3 DNA follows: TGTGCCAGCAGCTGGACGGAAACCTGCGAGCAGTACTTC. Its translation: CASSWTETCEQYF. V usage is TRBV11-2 and J usage is TRBJ2-7; no clear D. The CDR3 contains 13 residues. Looked up from germline, CDR1 is SGHAT and CDR2 is FQNNGV. With 4 bases removed from V and 6 bases from J, the gap between germline ends came to 13 bases.

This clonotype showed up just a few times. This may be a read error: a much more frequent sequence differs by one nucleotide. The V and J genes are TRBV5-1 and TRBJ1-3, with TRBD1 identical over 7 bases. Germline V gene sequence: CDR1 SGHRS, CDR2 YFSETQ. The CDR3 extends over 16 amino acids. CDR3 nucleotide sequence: TGCGCCAGCGGCTTGGCCCCGGGACAGCGAGGAAACACCATATATTTT. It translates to CASGLAPGQRGNTIYF. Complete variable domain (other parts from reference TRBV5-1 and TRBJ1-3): KAGVTQTPRYLIKTRGQQVTLSCSPISGHRSVSWYQQTPGQGLQFLFEYFSETQRNKGNFPGRFSGRQFSNSRSEMNVSTLELGDSALYLCASGLAPGQRGNTIYFGEGSWLTVV.

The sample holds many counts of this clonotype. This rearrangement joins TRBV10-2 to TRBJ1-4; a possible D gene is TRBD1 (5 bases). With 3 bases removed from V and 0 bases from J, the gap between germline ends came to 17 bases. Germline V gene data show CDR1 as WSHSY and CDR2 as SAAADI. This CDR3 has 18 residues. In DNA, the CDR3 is TGCGCCAGCAGTGATGCACAGGTCGCCCCCGCAACTAATGAAAAACTGTTTTTT. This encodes CASSDAQVAPATNEKLFF.

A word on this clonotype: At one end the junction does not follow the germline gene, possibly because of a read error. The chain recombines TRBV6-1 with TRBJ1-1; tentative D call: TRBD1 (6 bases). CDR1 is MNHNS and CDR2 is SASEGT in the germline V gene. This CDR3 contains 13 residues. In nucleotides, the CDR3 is TGTGCCATCAGTTCGACAGGGAACACTGAAGCTTTCTTT. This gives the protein CAISSTGNTEAFF.

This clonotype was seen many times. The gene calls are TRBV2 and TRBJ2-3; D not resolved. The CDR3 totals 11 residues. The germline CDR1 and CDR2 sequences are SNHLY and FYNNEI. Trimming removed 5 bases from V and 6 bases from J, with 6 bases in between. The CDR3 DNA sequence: TGTGCCAGCAGTCGAGAGGATACGCAGTATTTT. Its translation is CASSREDTQYF.

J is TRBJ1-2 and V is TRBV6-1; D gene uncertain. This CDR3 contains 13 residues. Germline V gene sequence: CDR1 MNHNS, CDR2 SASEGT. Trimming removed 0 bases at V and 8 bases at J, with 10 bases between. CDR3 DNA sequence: TGTGCCAGCAGTGAAGCCTCGGATCGGGGCTACACCTTC. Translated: CASSEASDRGYTF.

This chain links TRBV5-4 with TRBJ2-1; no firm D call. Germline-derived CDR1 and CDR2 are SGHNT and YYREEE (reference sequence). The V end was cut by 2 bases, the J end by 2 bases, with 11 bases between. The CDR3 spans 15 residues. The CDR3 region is CASSFRDRPYNEQFF. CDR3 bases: TGTGCCAGCAGCTTTCGTGACCGCCCCTACAATGAGCAGTTCTTC.

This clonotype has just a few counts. The CDR3 spells CASSSRTPRQYF. CDR3 in DNA: TGTGCCAGCAGTTCCCGGACTCCTAGACAGTATTTT. The chain has TRBV28 and TRBJ2-3; D may be TRBD2 (5 bases). The CDR3 covers 12 residues. The ends were cut back, 4 bases at V and 12 bases at J, with 14 bases in the middle. Germline loops: CDR1 MDHEN, CDR2 SYDVKM.

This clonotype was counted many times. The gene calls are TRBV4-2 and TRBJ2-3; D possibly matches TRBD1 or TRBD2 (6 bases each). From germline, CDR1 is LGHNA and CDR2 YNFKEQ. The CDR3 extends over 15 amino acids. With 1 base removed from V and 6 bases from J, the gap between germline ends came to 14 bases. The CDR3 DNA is TGTGCCAGCAGCCAAGGGGAGGCCAGGGGCGATACGCAGTATTTT. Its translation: CASSQGEARGDTQYF.

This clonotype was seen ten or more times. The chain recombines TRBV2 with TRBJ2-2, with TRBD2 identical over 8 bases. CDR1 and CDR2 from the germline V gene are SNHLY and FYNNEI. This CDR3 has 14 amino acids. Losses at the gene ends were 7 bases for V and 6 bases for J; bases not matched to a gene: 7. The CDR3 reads CASKSGSTSGELFF. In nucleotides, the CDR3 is TGTGCCAGCAAGAGCGGGAGTACGTCCGGGGAGCTGTTTTTT.

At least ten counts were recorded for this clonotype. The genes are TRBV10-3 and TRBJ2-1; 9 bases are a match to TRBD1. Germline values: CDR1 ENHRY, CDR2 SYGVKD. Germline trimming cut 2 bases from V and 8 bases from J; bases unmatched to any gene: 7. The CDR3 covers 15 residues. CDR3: CAISETGTGSDEQFF. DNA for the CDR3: TGTGCCATCAGTGAGACCGGGACAGGGAGCGATGAGCAGTTCTTC.

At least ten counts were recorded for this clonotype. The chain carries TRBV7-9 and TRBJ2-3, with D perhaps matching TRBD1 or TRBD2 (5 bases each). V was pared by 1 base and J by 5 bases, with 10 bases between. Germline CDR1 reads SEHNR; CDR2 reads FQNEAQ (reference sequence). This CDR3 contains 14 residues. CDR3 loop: CASSLGGTVDTQYF. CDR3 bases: TGTGCCAGCAGCTTAGGAGGGACGGTAGATACGCAGTATTTT.

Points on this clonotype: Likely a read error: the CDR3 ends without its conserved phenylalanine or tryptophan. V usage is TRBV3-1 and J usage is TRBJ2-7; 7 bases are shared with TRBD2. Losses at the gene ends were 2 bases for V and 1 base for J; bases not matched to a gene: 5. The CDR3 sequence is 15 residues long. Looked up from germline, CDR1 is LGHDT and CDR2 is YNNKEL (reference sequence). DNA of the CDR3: TGTGCCAGCAGCCAAATGTCTAGCGGATCCTACGAGCAGTACCTC. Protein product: CASSQMSSGSYEQYL.

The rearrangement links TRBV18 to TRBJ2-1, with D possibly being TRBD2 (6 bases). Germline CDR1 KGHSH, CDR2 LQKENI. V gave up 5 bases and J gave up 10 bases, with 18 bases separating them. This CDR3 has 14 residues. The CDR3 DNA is TGTGCCAGCTCAGCCGGGGGACCCCTCAGAGAGCAGTTCTTC. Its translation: CASSAGGPLREQFF.

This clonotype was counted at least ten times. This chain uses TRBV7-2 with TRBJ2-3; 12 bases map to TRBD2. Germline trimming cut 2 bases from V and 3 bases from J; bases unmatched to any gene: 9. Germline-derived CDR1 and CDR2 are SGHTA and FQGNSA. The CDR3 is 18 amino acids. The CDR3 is CASSLSLAGGLLTDTQYF. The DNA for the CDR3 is TGTGCCAGCAGCTTAAGTCTAGCGGGAGGGTTATTAACAGATACGCAGTATTTT.

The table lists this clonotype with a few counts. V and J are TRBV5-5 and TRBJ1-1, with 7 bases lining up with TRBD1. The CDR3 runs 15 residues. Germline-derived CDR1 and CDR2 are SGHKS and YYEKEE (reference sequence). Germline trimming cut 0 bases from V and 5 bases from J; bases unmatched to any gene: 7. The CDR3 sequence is CASSLEAGQRTEAFF. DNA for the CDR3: TGTGCCAGCAGCTTGGAGGCGGGACAGAGAACTGAAGCTTTCTTT.

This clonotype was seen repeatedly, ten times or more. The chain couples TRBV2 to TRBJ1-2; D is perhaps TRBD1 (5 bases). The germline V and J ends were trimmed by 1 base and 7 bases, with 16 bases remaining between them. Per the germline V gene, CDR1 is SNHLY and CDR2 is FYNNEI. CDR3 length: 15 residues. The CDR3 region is CASSEGQGFRTGYTF. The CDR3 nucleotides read TGTGCCAGCAGTGAAGGCCAGGGCTTTAGAACTGGCTACACCTTC.

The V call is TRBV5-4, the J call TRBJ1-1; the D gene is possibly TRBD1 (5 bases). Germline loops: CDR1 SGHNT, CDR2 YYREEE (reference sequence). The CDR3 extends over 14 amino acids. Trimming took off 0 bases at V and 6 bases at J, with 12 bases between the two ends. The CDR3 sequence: CASSLENSGPEAFF. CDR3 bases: TGTGCCAGCAGCTTGGAAAATTCAGGGCCTGAAGCTTTCTTT.

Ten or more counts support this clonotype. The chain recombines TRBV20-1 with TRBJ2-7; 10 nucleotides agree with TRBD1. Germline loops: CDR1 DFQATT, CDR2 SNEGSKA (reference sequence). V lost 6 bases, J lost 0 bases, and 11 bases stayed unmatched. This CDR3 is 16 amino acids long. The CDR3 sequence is CSALTPGTGVSYEQYF. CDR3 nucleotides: TGCAGTGCCCTGACTCCCGGGACAGGGGTCTCCTACGAGCAGTACTTC.

CDR3 protein: CASSLGLAGPSFDPDYEQYF. In nucleotides, the CDR3 is TGTGCCAGCAGTTTAGGACTAGCGGGGCCGAGTTTTGACCCAGACTACGAGCAGTACTTC. The rearrangement uses TRBV28 and TRBJ2-7, with 12 nucleotides matching TRBD2. There are 20 residues in the CDR3. Germline CDR1 MDHEN, CDR2 SYDVKM. Trimming at V came to 2 bases and at J to 3 bases, leaving 17 bases not matched to a gene.

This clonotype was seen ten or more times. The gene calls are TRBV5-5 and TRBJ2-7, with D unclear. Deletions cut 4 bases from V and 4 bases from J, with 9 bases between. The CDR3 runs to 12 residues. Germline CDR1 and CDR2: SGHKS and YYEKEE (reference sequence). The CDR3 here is CASSPSPYEQYF. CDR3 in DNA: TGTGCCAGCAGCCCCAGTCCATACGAGCAGTACTTC.

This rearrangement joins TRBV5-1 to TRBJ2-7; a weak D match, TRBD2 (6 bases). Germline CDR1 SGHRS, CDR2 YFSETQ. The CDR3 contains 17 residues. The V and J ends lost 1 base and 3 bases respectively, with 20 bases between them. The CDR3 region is CASSLILSGEQLYEQYF. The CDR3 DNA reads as TGCGCCAGCAGCTTGATATTGTCGGGAGAGCAACTCTACGAGCAGTACTTC.

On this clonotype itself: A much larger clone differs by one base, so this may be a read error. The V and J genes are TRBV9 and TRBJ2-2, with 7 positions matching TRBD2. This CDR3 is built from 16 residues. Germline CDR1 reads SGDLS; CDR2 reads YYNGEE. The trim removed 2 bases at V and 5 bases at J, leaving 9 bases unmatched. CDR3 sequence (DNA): TGTGCCAGCAGCGTTTCTGGTGCGGGAGCTACCGGGGAGCTGTTTTTT. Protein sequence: CASSVSGAGATGELFF.

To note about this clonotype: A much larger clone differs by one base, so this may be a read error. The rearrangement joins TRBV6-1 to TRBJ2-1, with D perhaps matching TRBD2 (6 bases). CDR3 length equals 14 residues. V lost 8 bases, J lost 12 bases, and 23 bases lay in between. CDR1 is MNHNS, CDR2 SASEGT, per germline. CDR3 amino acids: CASARTGVKGGQFF. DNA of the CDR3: TGTGCCAGCGCCCGAACGGGGGTCAAGGGTGGGCAGTTCTTC.

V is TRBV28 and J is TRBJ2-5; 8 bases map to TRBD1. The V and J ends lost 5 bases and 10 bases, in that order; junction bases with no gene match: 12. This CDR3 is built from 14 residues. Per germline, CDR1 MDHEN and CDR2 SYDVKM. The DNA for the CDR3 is TGTGCCAGCAGTGCACAGGGGGTGCTAAGGGGCCAGTACTTC. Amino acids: CASSAQGVLRGQYF. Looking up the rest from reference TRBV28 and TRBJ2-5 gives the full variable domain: DVKVTQSSRYLVKRTGEKVFLECVQDMDHENMFWYRQDPGLGLRLIYFSYDVKMKEKGDIPEGYSVSREKKERFSLILESASTNQTSMYLCASSAQGVLRGQYFGPGTRLLVL.

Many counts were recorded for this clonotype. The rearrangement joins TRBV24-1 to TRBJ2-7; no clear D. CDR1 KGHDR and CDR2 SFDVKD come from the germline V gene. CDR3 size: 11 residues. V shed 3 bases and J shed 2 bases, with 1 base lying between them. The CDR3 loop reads CATSDPYEQYF. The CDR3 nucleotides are TGTGCCACCAGTGATCCCTACGAGCAGTACTTC.

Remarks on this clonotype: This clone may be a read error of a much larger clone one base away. The CDR3 DNA follows: TGTGCCGGCAGCTTACGGACGGGAGCTACTGAGCAGTACTTC. Its protein product is CAGSLRTGATEQYF. The V gene is TRBV7-9, the J gene TRBJ2-7; D perhaps matches TRBD2 (6 bases). CDR1 is SEHNR, CDR2 FQNEAQ, per germline (reference sequence). The CDR3 is 14 amino acids.

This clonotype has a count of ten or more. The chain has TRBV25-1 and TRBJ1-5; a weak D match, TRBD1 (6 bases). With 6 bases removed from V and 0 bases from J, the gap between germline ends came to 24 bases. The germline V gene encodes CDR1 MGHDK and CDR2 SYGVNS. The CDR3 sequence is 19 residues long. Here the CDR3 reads CASSLTAGTLLYSNQPQHF. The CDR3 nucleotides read TGTGCCAGCAGCCTAACCGCCGGGACACTCCTTTATAGCAATCAGCCCCAGCATTTT. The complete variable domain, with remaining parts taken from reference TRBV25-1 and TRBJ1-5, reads EADIYQTPRYLVIGTGKKITLECSQTMGHDKMYWYQQDPGMELHLIHYSYGVNSTEKGDLSSESTVSRIRTEHFPLTLESARPSHTSQYLCASSLTAGTLLYSNQPQHFGDGTRLSIL.